One sample yielded the 9 T cell receptor beta chains listed below, sequenced in a study of identical twins. TCRdb independently ran MiXCR on the 5' RACE reads; one entry per CDR3 protein. The table has 520,000 or so distinct CDR3 sequences, roughly a fifth seen once; the top ten hold under 0.95%. The data were also submitted as part of a second study, on T cells expressing NK-cell markers.

Sequenced input: CD4+ T cells sorted from blood. Every receptor here comes from a woman under 30 in good health.

This clonotype has a handful of counts. The chain uses TRBV15 and TRBJ2-1; 9 nucleotides line up with TRBD2. Unmatched junction bases numbered 5, after V lost 2 bases and J lost 3 bases. The CDR3 has 16 residues. Germline V gene lookup returns CDR1 LNHNV and CDR2 YYDKDF (reference sequence). CDR3 residues: CATSRQLRGGYNEQFF. The CDR3 bases are TGTGCCACCAGCAGACAGTTGCGGGGGGGCTACAATGAGCAGTTCTTC.

The chain recombines TRBV20-1 with TRBJ1-1, with 8 bases matching TRBD1. V was pared by 5 bases and J by 7 bases, with 9 bases of the junction left unmatched. The germline V gene encodes CDR1 DFQATT and CDR2 SNEGSKA (reference sequence). This CDR3 has 13 amino acids. The CDR3 region has the DNA TGCAGTGCTCGGACAGGGAGTGACGGTGAAGCTTTCTTT. Amino acids: CSARTGSDGEAFF.

This clonotype has just a few counts. The chain joins TRBV30 to TRBJ1-6; D unclear. With 5 bases removed from V and 10 bases from J, the gap between germline ends came to 18 bases. Germline values: CDR1 GTSNPN, CDR2 SVGIG (reference sequence). The CDR3 spans 14 residues. The CDR3 reads CAWGQEDFESPLHF. The CDR3 DNA reads as TGTGCCTGGGGTCAAGAAGACTTCGAATCACCCCTCCACTTT.

The chain has TRBV6-1 and TRBJ1-2; no firm D call. V lost 4 bases and J 2 bases, leaving 14 bases between the germline ends. The CDR3 consists of 15 residues. Germline CDR1 and CDR2: MNHNS and SASEGT. DNA for the CDR3: TGTGCCAGCAGTGGTGGTGCTACGGCGAACTATGGCTACACCTTC. It translates to CASSGGATANYGYTF.

This clonotype has at least ten counts. V and J are TRBV29-1 and TRBJ1-1; D remains ambiguous. Germline V gene lookup returns CDR1 SQVTM and CDR2 ANQGSEA. The CDR3 covers 10 residues. Trimming left V 7 bases short and J 11 bases short, with 14 bases between. CDR3 amino acids: CSAGYGYAFF. CDR3 nucleotides: TGCAGCGCCGGGTACGGTTACGCTTTCTTT.

This clonotype was recorded many times. V usage is TRBV29-1 and J usage is TRBJ2-4; 13 nucleotides line up with TRBD2. V lost 7 bases to trimming and J lost 7 bases; unmatched junction nucleotides: 13. CDR3 length: 16 amino acids. Germline loops: CDR1 SQVTM, CDR2 ANQGSEA. The CDR3 loop is CSAVPGLAGWENIQYF. The CDR3 coding sequence is TGCAGCGCTGTCCCGGGACTAGCGGGATGGGAGAACATTCAGTACTTC.

The rearrangement links TRBV5-1 to TRBJ2-2; D uncertain. Germline V lookup: CDR1 SGHRS, CDR2 YFSETQ. The V end was cut by 0 bases, the J end by 0 bases, with 9 bases between. The CDR3 is made up of 16 amino acids. CDR3 region: CASSLGVNPNTGELFF. The DNA of the CDR3 is TGCGCCAGCAGCTTGGGGGTGAACCCGAACACCGGGGAGCTGTTTTTT.

The chain carries TRBV7-9 and TRBJ1-1; no definite D call. The CDR3 is 14 residues long. V dropped 1 base and J dropped 0 bases, with 6 bases sitting between them. Per germline, CDR1 SEHNR and CDR2 FQNEAQ (reference sequence). Written as DNA, the CDR3 is TGTGCCAGCAGCTTAGGCGTATTGAACACTGAAGCTTTCTTT. Amino acid sequence: CASSLGVLNTEAFF.

V and J are TRBV29-1 and TRBJ2-5; TRBD2 aligns across 9 bases. The CDR3 runs to 16 residues. CDR1 and CDR2 from the germline V gene are SQVTM and ANQGSEA. V was clipped by 3 bases and J by 0 bases; unmatched bases: 8. The CDR3 nucleotides read TGCAGCGTTGAGGGGGTCCTAGCGGGAAACCAAGAGACCCAGTACTTC. Its protein product is CSVEGVLAGNQETQYF. Supplemented by reference TRBV29-1 and TRBJ2-5, the full variable domain reads SAVISQKPSRDICQRGTSLTIQCQVDSQVTMMFWYRQQPGQSLTLIATANQGSEATYESGFVIDKFPISRPNLTFSTLTVSNMSPEDSSIYLCSVEGVLAGNQETQYFGPGTRLLVL.